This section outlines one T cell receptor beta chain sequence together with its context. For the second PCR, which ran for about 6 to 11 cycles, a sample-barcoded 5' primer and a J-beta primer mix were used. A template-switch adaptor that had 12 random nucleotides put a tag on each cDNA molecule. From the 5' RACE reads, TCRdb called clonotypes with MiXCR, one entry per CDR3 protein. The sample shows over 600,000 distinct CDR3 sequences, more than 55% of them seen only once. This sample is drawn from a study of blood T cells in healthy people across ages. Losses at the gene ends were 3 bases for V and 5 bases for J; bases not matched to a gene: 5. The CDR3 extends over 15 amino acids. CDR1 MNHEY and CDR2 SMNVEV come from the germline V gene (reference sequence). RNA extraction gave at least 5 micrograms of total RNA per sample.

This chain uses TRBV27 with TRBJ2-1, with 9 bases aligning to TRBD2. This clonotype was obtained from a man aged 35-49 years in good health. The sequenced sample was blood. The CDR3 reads CASSFSRLADNEQFF. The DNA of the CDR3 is TGTGCCAGCAGTTTCAGCCGACTAGCGGACAATGAGCAGTTCTTC.